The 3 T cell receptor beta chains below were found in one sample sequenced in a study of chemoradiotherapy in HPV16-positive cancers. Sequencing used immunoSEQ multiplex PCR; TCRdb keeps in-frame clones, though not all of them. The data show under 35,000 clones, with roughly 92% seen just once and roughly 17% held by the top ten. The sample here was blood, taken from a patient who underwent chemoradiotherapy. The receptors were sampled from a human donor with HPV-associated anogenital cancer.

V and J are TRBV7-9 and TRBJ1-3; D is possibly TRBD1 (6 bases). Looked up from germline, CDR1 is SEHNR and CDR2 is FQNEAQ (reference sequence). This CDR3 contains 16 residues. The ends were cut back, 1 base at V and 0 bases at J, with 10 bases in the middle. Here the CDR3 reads CASSLVDRNSGNTIYF. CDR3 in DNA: TGTGCCAGCAGCTTAGTGGACAGAAACTCTGGAAACACCATATATTTT.

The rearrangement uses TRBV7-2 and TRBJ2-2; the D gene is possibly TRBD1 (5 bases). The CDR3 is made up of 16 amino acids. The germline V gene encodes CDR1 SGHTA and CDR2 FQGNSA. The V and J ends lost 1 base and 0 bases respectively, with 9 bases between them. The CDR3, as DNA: TGTGCCAGCAGCTTAGTAGGGGTTCCGAACACCGGGGAGCTGTTTTTT. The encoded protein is CASSLVGVPNTGELFF.

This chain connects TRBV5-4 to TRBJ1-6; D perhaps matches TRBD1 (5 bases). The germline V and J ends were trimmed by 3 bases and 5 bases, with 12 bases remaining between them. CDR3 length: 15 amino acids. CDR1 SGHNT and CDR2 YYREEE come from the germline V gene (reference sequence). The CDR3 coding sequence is TGTGCCAGCAGCTATACGCAGGGAAATAATTCACCCCTCCACTTT. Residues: CASSYTQGNNSPLHF.